One and the same sample provided the 18 T cell receptor beta chains below, sequenced in a study of blood T cell repertoires in COVID-19. The protocol was immunoSEQ multiplex PCR, while the TCRdb copy is restricted to in-frame clones and leaves out a portion. In the table there are 210,000 or so clones, approximately 79% of which are singletons. Sequencing was performed on peripheral blood. These receptors were collected from a middle-aged man who had recovered from COVID-19.

This clone appeared once. The J gene is TRBJ1-2, the V gene TRBV7-8; no reliable D call. This CDR3 has 16 amino acids. Germline CDR1 and CDR2: SGHVS and FQNEAQ. Trimming took 1 base from V and 0 from J, leaving 12 bases between them. CDR3 bases: TGTGCCAGCAGCTTAGGCTCCGTGAGAGCTAACTATGGCTACACCTTC. Translation gives CASSLGSVRANYGYTF.

The chain employs TRBV5-4 and TRBJ2-1; possibly TRBD2 for D (6 bases). With 4 bases removed from V and 4 bases from J, the gap between germline ends came to 12 bases. The CDR3 spans 14 residues. Germline V CDR1 and CDR2: SGHNT, YYREEE (reference sequence). The DNA for the CDR3 is TGTGCCAGCAGCCCGGGAGATTCTTACAATGAGCAGTTCTTC. Protein sequence: CASSPGDSYNEQFF.

The chain combines TRBV20-1 with TRBJ2-1; tentatively, D is TRBD1 (6 bases). V was clipped by 3 bases and J by 3 bases, with 12 bases between them. Germline CDR1 reads DFQATT; CDR2 reads SNEGSKA (reference sequence). The length of the CDR3 is 14 residues. The CDR3 sequence: CSASKDSVYNEQFF. Here the CDR3 DNA reads TGCAGTGCTAGTAAGGACAGTGTCTACAATGAGCAGTTCTTC.

In this sample, this clone turned up a few times. The J gene is TRBJ1-1, the V gene TRBV6-1; unclear D gene. The CDR3 sequence is 12 residues long. Germline V lookup: CDR1 MNHNS, CDR2 SASEGT. Trimming took 3 bases from V and 6 from J, leaving 8 bases between them. CDR3 in DNA: TGTGCCAGCAGTGACAGGTCGTCTGAAGCTTTCTTT. Translating it yields CASSDRSSEAFF.

This clone appeared a single time. The chain links TRBV11-2 to TRBJ2-1, with 8 bases aligning to TRBD1. Germline assignment: CDR1 SGHAT and CDR2 FQNNGV. J gave up 8 bases and V 6 bases, and 9 bases lay outside the gene matches. The CDR3 has 14 residues. The CDR3 here is CASRPQGARYEQFF. The CDR3 nucleotides are TGTGCCAGCAGGCCCCAGGGGGCGCGGTATGAGCAGTTCTTC.

The rearrangement links TRBV5-5 to TRBJ2-7, with D possibly matching TRBD1 (6 bases). The CDR3 contains 15 residues. Germline-derived CDR1 and CDR2 are SGHKS and YYEKEE (reference sequence). Between the trimmed V and J ends, which lost 0 bases and 1 base, there was a span of 11 bases. The CDR3 DNA reads as TGTGCCAGCAGCTTGGAAACAGGGATATCCTACGAGCAGTACTTC. The encoded protein is CASSLETGISYEQYF. The full variable domain, completed using reference TRBV5-5 and TRBJ2-7, is DAGVTQSPTHLIKTRGQQVTLRCSPISGHKSVSWYQQVLGQGPQFIFQYYEKEERGRGNFPDRFSARQFPNYSSELNVNALLLGDSALYLCASSLETGISYEQYFGPGTRLTVT.

The chain joins TRBV4-2 to TRBJ2-7, with D possibly being TRBD2 (5 bases). This CDR3 has 15 amino acids. Trimming took off 0 bases at V and 2 bases at J, with 11 bases between the two ends. Germline V gene lookup returns CDR1 LGHNA and CDR2 YNFKEQ. This CDR3 is CASSQDEGQAYEQYF. The DNA for the CDR3 is TGTGCCAGCAGCCAAGATGAGGGCCAGGCCTACGAGCAGTACTTC.

This chain uses TRBV9 with TRBJ2-2; 8 bases are a match to TRBD2. This CDR3 has 15 amino acids. Per germline, CDR1 SGDLS and CDR2 YYNGEE. V lost 4 bases to trimming and J lost 6 bases; unmatched junction nucleotides: 8. The CDR3 is CASSRALAEPGELFF. The CDR3 nucleotides read TGTGCCAGCAGCCGAGCACTAGCGGAACCCGGGGAGCTGTTTTTT.

J is TRBJ2-7 and V is TRBV5-1; 10 nucleotides match TRBD2. The CDR3 is 16 amino acids. V trimming: 3 bases; J trimming: 3 bases; junction bases outside the gene matches: 9. CDR1 is SGHRS, CDR2 YFSETQ, per germline. The CDR3 DNA sequence: TGCGCCAGCAGCTCCTCCGGAGCGGGAGGGCTCTACGAGCAGTACTTC. The encoded protein is CASSSSGAGGLYEQYF.

The chain couples TRBV6-1 to TRBJ2-7; 8 positions agree with TRBD2. Unmatched junction bases numbered 8, after V lost 2 bases and J lost 5 bases. Germline loops: CDR1 MNHNS, CDR2 SASEGT. This CDR3 is 15 amino acids long. As DNA, the CDR3 is TGTGCCAGCAGTGAATATGAGCGGGAGTGGGACGAGCAGTACTTC. Protein: CASSEYEREWDEQYF.

This clone came up a few times. The CDR3 is CASSFGTSGAYEQYF. Written as DNA, the CDR3 is TGTGCCAGCAGCTTCGGTACGAGCGGGGCCTACGAGCAGTACTTC. The V call is TRBV7-8, the J call TRBJ2-7; TRBD2 matches at 7 bases. V lost 3 bases, J lost 2 bases, and 7 bases stayed unmatched. The CDR3 runs 15 residues. The germline gives CDR1 SGHVS, CDR2 FQNEAQ. Drawing the rest from reference TRBV7-8 and TRBJ2-7, the complete variable domain is GAGVSQSPRYKVAKRGQDVALRCDPISGHVSLFWYQQALGQGPEFLTYFQNEAQLDKSGLPSDRFFAERPEGSVSTLKIQRTQQEDSAVYLCASSFGTSGAYEQYFGPGTRLTVT.

This sequence joins TRBV6-5 and TRBJ1-4; TRBD1 aligns across 11 bases. Unmatched junction bases numbered 4, after V lost 9 bases and J lost 7 bases. Germline assignment: CDR1 MNHEY and CDR2 SVGAGI. The CDR3 has 13 residues. CDR3 sequence (DNA): TGTGCCAGTGGACAGGGGGCGCGTGAAAAACTGTTTTTT. It specifies CASGQGAREKLFF.

The J gene is TRBJ1-5, the V gene TRBV15, with D unclear. The CDR3 length is 17 residues. V was clipped by 0 bases and J by 1 base, with 13 bases between them. CDR1 and CDR2 from the germline V gene are LNHNV and YYDKDF (reference sequence). In nucleotides, the CDR3 is TGTGCCACCAGCAGAGAAATGAACATATGGAGCAATCAGCCCCAGCATTTT. Its translation: CATSREMNIWSNQPQHF.

CDR3: CASSLSGTNGYNEQFF. The CDR3 nucleotides are TGCGCCAGCAGCTTGAGTGGGACTAACGGATACAATGAGCAGTTCTTC. V is TRBV5-1 and J is TRBJ2-1; 7 nucleotides agree with TRBD2. V was clipped by 1 base and J by 4 bases; unmatched bases: 8. The CDR3 length is 16 residues. In germline, CDR1 is SGHRS, CDR2 YFSETQ.

For this clone: One end of the junction fails to match germline, which may point to a read error. The CDR3 DNA reads as TGTGCCAGCAGTGGGGGGCCAAGGGCTGAGGCTTTCTTT. Its translation: CASSGGPRAEAFF. The V gene is TRBV2, the J gene TRBJ1-1; possibly TRBD1 for D (6 bases). CDR3 size: 13 residues. Germline V lookup: CDR1 SNHLY, CDR2 FYNNEI.

This clone was detected once. V and J are TRBV5-1 and TRBJ2-7, with 11 positions matching TRBD1. CDR3 length: 14 amino acids. From germline, CDR1 is SGHRS and CDR2 YFSETQ. The V and J ends lost 5 bases and 4 bases, in that order; junction bases with no gene match: 5. Here the CDR3 DNA reads TGCGCCAGCAGGCCCGGACAGGGGGCGTACGAGCAGTACTTC. This codes for CASRPGQGAYEQYF.

The rearrangement uses TRBV27 and TRBJ2-5; D perhaps matches TRBD2 (6 bases). The CDR3 consists of 11 residues. Germline V gene data show CDR1 as MNHEY and CDR2 as SMNVEV (reference sequence). Deletions cut 6 bases from V and 9 bases from J, with 11 bases between. The CDR3 DNA reads TGTGCCAGCAGCAAATGGGGGGCCCAGTACTTC. Translating it yields CASSKWGAQYF.

The chain has TRBV5-1 and TRBJ2-1; no definite D call. V was cut by 4 bases and J by 5 bases, with 10 bases left in between. This CDR3 is built from 13 residues. The germline V gene encodes CDR1 SGHRS and CDR2 YFSETQ. CDR3 sequence reads: CASSLSLNNEQFF. CDR3 DNA: TGCGCCAGCAGCCTGAGCCTCAACAATGAGCAGTTCTTC.